The 9 T cell receptor beta chains in this list originate from one sample, sequenced in a study of T cells in Graves' hyperthyroidism and ophthalmopathy. Using RNA transcripts as the source, TCR beta CDR3 regions were amplified. Primed by the HTBI set, a first-round RT-PCR was run on the TCR CDR3. TCRdb independently ran MiXCR on the multiplex PCR reads; one entry per CDR3 protein. The table has nearly 600,000 distinct CDR3 sequences, 13% to 15% seen once. Sequencing used blood. All receptors come from a woman between 18 and 29 years old with Graves' ophthalmopathy.

V and J are TRBV6-1 and TRBJ2-7, with 8 bases lining up with TRBD1. Germline assignment: CDR1 MNHNS and CDR2 SASEGT. Trimming cost V 8 bases and J 5 bases; bases outside gene matches: 5. This CDR3 comprises 12 residues. The CDR3 DNA reads as TGTGCCAGCGGACAGGGCGGCAACGAGCAGTACTTC. Translated: CASGQGGNEQYF.

Ten or more counts support this clonotype. The CDR3 region is CAISGLGAQETQYF. Here the CDR3 DNA reads TGTGCCATCAGTGGATTGGGGGCCCAAGAGACCCAGTACTTC. V gene TRBV10-3 combines with J gene TRBJ2-5, with a weak D call TRBD1 (6 bases). The V end lost 4 bases, the J end lost 1 base, and 10 bases lay between the germline ends. The CDR3 length is 14 residues. Germline CDR1 ENHRY, CDR2 SYGVKD.

The rearrangement uses TRBV7-8 and TRBJ2-1, with 10 nucleotides matching TRBD2. The CDR3 sequence is 17 residues long. V dropped 3 bases and J dropped 0; count of bases not matched to a gene: 5. Germline V gene sequence: CDR1 SGHVS, CDR2 FQNEAQ. In nucleotides, the CDR3 is TGTGCCAGCAGCTTTCCCCCTAGCGGGAGCTCCTACAATGAGCAGTTCTTC. It encodes CASSFPPSGSSYNEQFF.

This clonotype was detected a few times. The J gene is TRBJ2-2, the V gene TRBV25-1; D call uncertain. V was shortened by 4 bases and J by 1 base, with 4 bases between the two germline ends. The CDR3 has 13 amino acids. Germline-derived CDR1 and CDR2 are MGHDK and SYGVNS. DNA for the CDR3: TGTGCCAGCAGTGCTGAGAACACCGGGGAGCTGTTTTTT. Translation: CASSAENTGELFF.

This clonotype was recorded at least ten times. The V call is TRBV12-3 or TRBV12-4, the J call TRBJ2-7; TRBD2 matches at 8 bases. This CDR3 contains 14 residues. V dropped 3 bases and J dropped 5; count of bases not matched to a gene: 6. CDR3 sequence: CASSLWREDHEQYF. The CDR3 bases are TGTGCCAGCAGTTTGTGGCGGGAGGACCACGAGCAGTACTTC.

This chain uses TRBV6-2 or TRBV6-3 with TRBJ2-7; maybe TRBD1 (6 bases). Trimming left V 5 bases short and J 2 bases short, with 16 bases between. The CDR3 runs 15 residues. The V gene's germline CDR1 is MNHEY and CDR2 SVGEGT. The CDR3 region has the DNA TGTGCCAGCAGTCACCCTACCGACAGGACCTACGAGCAGTACTTC. Protein: CASSHPTDRTYEQYF.

The chain carries TRBV20-1 and TRBJ2-3; 9 nucleotides agree with TRBD1. The CDR3 is made up of 17 amino acids. Trimming at V came to 0 bases and at J to 3 bases, leaving 10 bases not matched to a gene. Germline V gene data show CDR1 as DFQATT and CDR2 as SNEGSKA (reference sequence). The CDR3 DNA follows: TGCAGTGCTAGAGATCGACAGGGGGTCTCTAGGACAGATACGCAGTATTTT. Translating it yields CSARDRQGVSRTDTQYF.

V is TRBV14 and J is TRBJ2-3; TRBD2 matches at 10 bases. Germline V lookup: CDR1 SGHDN, CDR2 FVKESK. The trim removed 9 bases at V and 4 bases at J, leaving 7 bases unmatched. The CDR3 runs 14 residues. DNA for the CDR3: TGTGCCAGTGGTCTAGCGGGAGTCGCAGATACGCAGTATTTT. Translation: CASGLAGVADTQYF.

This clonotype showed up many times. The genes are TRBV27 and TRBJ1-4, with 9 nucleotides matching TRBD1. The germline gives CDR1 MNHEY, CDR2 SMNVEV (reference sequence). J gave up 8 bases and V 4 bases, and 11 bases lay outside the gene matches. The CDR3 length is 16 residues. CDR3 amino acids: CASSSFTDRGGEKLFF. The CDR3 nucleotides are TGTGCCAGCAGTTCCTTTACGGACAGGGGCGGGGAAAAACTGTTTTTT.